Below, one TCR beta chain is given with its context. The antigen is undetermined. These data come from a study of shared clonotypes between healthy human individuals. Study findings and constraints: Few donors restricted represented genetic and exposure-history diversity.

Every immunoSEQ plate was one replicate of a subset's evenly spread DNA. Original processing notes: Junction-only sequences produced by ImmunoSEQ had no quality scores, so filtering differed. Method: immunoSEQ multiplex PCR; TCRdb's copy keeps in-frame clones and lacks some. That table furnishes V, J and clone size, whereas the DNA furnished D and trimming. The table lists approximately 470,000 clones, almost 80% of them singletons. The clonotype was recovered from a woman between 35 and 50 years old in good health. Some clones in this sample may be carry-over from other donors' samples. The sequencing input was PBMCs.

The CDR3 reads CASSVDGTKRTQYF. DNA for the CDR3: TGTGCCAGCAGTGTGGACGGAACCAAGAGAACCCAGTACTTC. The genes are TRBV6-6 and TRBJ2-5, with D unresolved. Germline CDR1 reads MNHNY; CDR2 reads SVGAGI (reference sequence). The CDR3 spans 14 residues. V was shortened by 5 bases and J by 8 bases, with 18 bases between the two germline ends.